These 13 T cell receptor delta chains were all obtained from the same sample, sequenced in a study of γδ T cells in repeated Plasmodium falciparum infection. Vgamma9/Vdelta2+ and Vdelta2-negative gammadelta T cells were flow-sorted from PBMC for bulk sequencing. TCRdb called clones anew from the multiplex PCR reads with CATT. The table shows tens of thousands of delta-chain clones, with around 1.7% occurring only once. The specimen sequenced was gamma-delta T cells from blood. The receptors were sampled from a pool of human donors (malaria-infected and uninfected, not separated).

This chain connects TRDV1 to TRDJ1; tentative D call: TRDD2 (6 bases). The J gene, missing from TCRdb, was assigned here through DNA to germline matching. Trimming cost V 5 bases and J 6 bases, with 28 bases left between them. From germline, CDR1 is TSWWSYY and CDR2 QGS. The CDR3 extends over 18 amino acids. CDR3 region: CALGTRPSNATGVNKLIF. The CDR3 nucleotides are TGTGCTCTTGGGACACGGCCTTCCAACGCGACGGGGGTAAATAAACTCATCTTT.

This clone was recorded a few times. TCRdb pairs this DNA with a much larger clone's protein that differs at residue 6, likely a read error; the protein shown was translated from the DNA. This sequence joins TRDV1 and TRDJ1; 10 positions agree with TRDD3. The CDR3 spans 19 residues. Germline CDR1 TSWWSYY, CDR2 QGS. J gave up 0 bases and V 2 bases, and 12 bases lay outside the gene matches. The chain's CDR3 is CALGEELLGGYAYTDKLIF. The DNA of the CDR3 is TGTGCTCTTGGGGAAGAGCTTCTCGGGGGATACGCGTACACCGATAAACTCATCTTT.

With regard to this clone: A far larger clone is one base from this, pointing to a likely read error. Other nucleotide sequences from this sample produce the same CDR3. The chain links TRDV2 to TRDJ1, with 8 nucleotides matching TRDD3. TCRdb records no J gene; here it was assigned by comparing the DNA to germline. J was trimmed by 7 bases and V by 0 bases; bases with no gene match: 33. The CDR3 runs to 23 residues. Germline V gives CDR1 GEAIGNYY, CDR2 EKD. The CDR3 region is CACDTAGRARVWGTRPLSPKLIF. The CDR3 DNA reads as TGTGCCTGTGACACCGCCGGTCGGGCCAGGGTCTGGGGGACCCGACCCCTATCGCCTAAACTCATCTTT.

This clone has at least ten counts. A read error is possible here, since a much larger clone lies one base away. CDR3 residues: CALGPSHRGYRGITDKLIF. The CDR3 DNA reads TGTGCTCTTGGCCCTTCTCACCGGGGGTACCGGGGGATAACCGATAAACTCATCTTT. The chain has TRDV1 and TRDJ1, with 8 bases aligning to TRDD3. Because TCRdb records no J gene, it was assigned here through a match of the DNA to germline. With V trimmed by 6 bases and J by 2 bases, 20 bases remained unmatched. Germline V gene data show CDR1 as TSWWSYY and CDR2 as QGS. The CDR3 length is 19 residues.

This clone was detected a few times. Only one base separates this from a far larger clonotype, so it likely reflects a read error. This chain uses TRDV3 with TRDJ1; 7 nucleotides agree with TRDD3. Here the J gene came from matching the DNA to germline, since TCRdb omits it. CDR1 and CDR2 from the germline V gene are TVYSNPD and GDNSRS (reference sequence). The V and J ends lost 5 bases and 2 bases, in that order; junction bases with no gene match: 20. This CDR3 is 17 amino acids long. CDR3 DNA sequence: TGTGCCCTCAGGGGTCTCGTACTGGGGCCCCAAACCGATAAACTCATCTTT. It specifies CALRGLVLGPQTDKLIF. Combining the CDR3 with reference TRDV3 and TRDJ1 gives the whole variable domain CDKVTQSSPDQTVASGSEVVLLCTYDTVYSNPDLFWYRIRPDYSFQFVFYGDNSRSEGADFTQGRFSVKHILTQKAFHLVISPVRTEDSATYYCALRGLVLGPQTDKLIFGKGTRVTVEP.

This clone has at least ten counts. The chain recombines TRDV1 with TRDJ1; TRDD3 aligns across 10 bases. V shed 4 bases and J 0 bases; nucleotides not matched to a gene: 23. This CDR3 comprises 22 residues. Germline CDR1 and CDR2: TSWWSYY and QGS. The CDR3 bases are TGTGCTCTTGGGGGGTCCTACGTTGGTGGGGGATACTCAGTATTCTACACCGATAAACTCATCTTT. Protein: CALGGSYVGGGYSVFYTDKLIF.

About this clone itself: One base separates it from a far larger clone, so it is likely a read error. Other DNA variants within this sample encode the same CDR3. The chain recombines TRDV1 with TRDJ1; D is perhaps TRDD2 (9 bases). Germline matching of the DNA provided the J gene here, since TCRdb leaves it blank. CDR3 length equals 25 residues. Germline values: CDR1 TSWWSYY, CDR2 QGS. CDR3 residues: CALGEVILGLPTDDYWGLNTDKLIF. Here the CDR3 DNA reads TGCGCTCTTGGGGAAGTAATACTTGGCCTTCCTACTGATGATTACTGGGGGCTAAACACCGATAAACTCATCTTT.

This clone appeared many times. TCRdb pairs this DNA with a much larger clone's protein that differs at residue 14, likely a read error; the protein shown was translated from the DNA. V gene TRDV2 was called; the J gene was not. CDR1 GEAIGNYY and CDR2 EKD come from the germline V gene. This CDR3 is built from 16 residues. CDR3 residues: CACDSTQSTHTDKPIF. The CDR3, as DNA: TGTGCCTGTGACTCGACCCAATCAACTCACACCGATAAACCCATCTTT.

This clone was seen a handful of times. This likely stems from a read error, as it lies one base from a far larger clone. At the DNA level, this CDR3 is encoded by other sequences in the same sample as well. V usage is TRDV1 and J usage is TRDJ1; the match to TRDD3 covers 7 bases. Per the germline V gene, CDR1 is TSWWSYY and CDR2 is QGS. CDR3 length: 18 residues. CDR3 region: CALGIHLGLGTHTDKLIF. CDR3 bases: TGTGCCCTTGGGATACACCTAGGCCTGGGGACCCACACCGATAAACTCATTTTT.

Only a few counts were recorded for this clone. TCRdb assigns this DNA the protein of a much larger clone, which departs from its translation at residue 19; this likely reflects a read error, and the protein shown comes from translating the DNA. The V gene is TRDV1, but the J gene lacks a call; the D segment call TRDD3 is taken from the table without a DNA check. The CDR3 loop spans 21 amino acids. Germline V gives CDR1 TSWWSYY, CDR2 QGS. Written as DNA, the CDR3 is TGTGCTCTTGCCTTATTGGGTCTCTTCCGTTCGGAGGGGATACTTAGCGATAAACCCATCTTT. Translation gives CALALLGLFRSEGILSDKPIF.

This clone was observed at least ten times. The sample holds other DNA sequences that translate to the same CDR3. The chain recombines TRDV3 with TRDJ1, with unresolved D. Germline V CDR1 and CDR2: TVYSNPD, GDNSRS (reference sequence). The CDR3 has 15 residues. The V and J ends lost 5 bases and 2 bases respectively, with 21 bases between them. CDR3 region: CATHNPVHATDKLIF. CDR3 DNA: TGTGCCACACATAACCCGGTCCATGCTACCGATAAACTCATCTTT.

This clone is medium-sized (0.01 to 0.1%) within its sample. This sample also contains other DNA sequences that code for the same CDR3. The gene calls are TRDV1 and TRDJ1; D assignment may be TRDD2 or TRDD3 (9 bases each). The CDR3 consists of 19 residues. Germline CDR1 reads TSWWSYY; CDR2 reads QGS. V lost 3 bases and J 3 bases, leaving 26 bases between the germline ends. CDR3 in DNA: TGTGCTCTTGGGGACCCCCTTCCTACTAGGGGATACGGACCCGATAAACTCATCTTT. As protein: CALGDPLPTRGYGPDKLIF.

This clone was counted ten times or more. Translating this DNA gives a protein that differs at residue 9 from the TCRdb one, which belongs to a much larger clone; a read error is likely, and the protein shown is this translation. The chain combines TRDV2 with TRDJ2; TRDD3 matches 8 bases. The V gene's germline CDR1 is GEAIGNYY and CDR2 EKD. The V gene end was trimmed by 0 bases and the J gene end by 0 bases; junction bases not matched to a gene: 2. There are 16 residues in the CDR3. DNA for the CDR3: TGTGCCTGTGACACCGTGGGGGATGCTTTGACAGCACAACTCTTCTTT. It translates to CACDTVGDALTAQLFF.